This TCR beta chain derives from a study of OX40 agonist ivuxolimab in advanced cancers. Germline V CDR1 and CDR2: SGHRS, YFSETQ. The CDR3 covers 15 residues. V lost 4 bases and J lost 5; bases outside the gene matches: 11. Assay used: immunoSEQ multiplex PCR; TCRdb lists only in-frame clones, some missing. The sample contains 75,000 to 90,000 clones, about 93% of which appear only once. The material was CD4+ or CD8+ T cells sorted from blood, obtained in a trial of the OX40 agonist ivuxolimab. J is TRBJ2-7 and V is TRBV5-1, with 8 positions matching TRBD2. This receptor was obtained from an adult with an advanced solid tumor such as melanoma, head and neck, liver or kidney cancer. CDR3 region: CASSRSGGQVNEQYF. In DNA form, the CDR3 reads TGCGCCAGCAGCCGCTCGGGAGGGCAAGTGAACGAGCAGTACTTC.